The TCR beta chain under discussion was sequenced for a study of cytomegalovirus exposure and HLA in healthy donors (dated by TCRdb to 2015 to 2018). Describing the broader study: An earlier analysis of 550 to 700 of the donors reported about 250 Gb of sequence data and about 100 million unique TCR beta sequences from approximately 180 million T cells. An early release covering about 600 HLA-typed donors comprised about 300 gigabases of sequencing data and some 79 million unique TCR sequences. Of the roughly 390 genotyped donors, 65% to 90% fell in the genetic ancestry cluster associated with self-reported Caucasian donors. The study was designed to test whether signatures of past pathogen exposure could be identified by cataloging public T cell receptors. Using immunosequencing, the study profiled T cell repertoires from 666 subjects and related those repertoires to cytomegalovirus serostatus. Along with the approximately 700-subject first cohort, a separate validation cohort of over a hundred different subjects was used. To predict cytomegalovirus infection status, the study combined high-throughput TCR immunosequencing, statistical association of individual TCRs with disease status, and machine learning. In a later analysis, previously published TCR beta repertoires from some 640 donors were re-analyzed and high-resolution HLA genotyping was added so that TCR occurrence patterns could be studied. The later analysis used no new phenotypic data to find candidate immune exposures, relying instead on TCR beta sequences and their occurrence across donors. An earlier analysis of 500 to 650 of the donors applied high-throughput TCR beta sequencing to assess whether each TCR beta V gene segment acted as functional or pseudogenic. Donor age, sex, ethnicity and CMV serostatus were compiled together with the repertoire data. A later genetic analysis took genome-wide SNP genotypes for about 55% of the roughly 670 donors and used that subset as a discovery cohort. Every discovery cohort repertoire had been produced on one sequencing platform. Both class I and class II loci were covered by HLA typing, at four-digit resolution. The number of typed donors differed by locus: roughly 620-630 for A, B, C, DRB1 and DQB1; approximately 520 for DQA1; around 610 for DPA1; and roughly 490 for DPB1. Four to six DR-DQ haplotypes were handled as single units for association and clustering because linkage in the cohort was strong. Across approximately 400 genotyped donors of the cohort, an average of about 250,000 unique TCR beta nucleotide sequences per donor were sequenced, and roughly 20% of those sequences were non-productive.

Paper-wide results and their limitations: Correlated functional status among segregating V segments might be attributable to linkage disequilibrium, but an unknown experimental factor could not be ruled out. In a later analysis, HLA-associated TCR beta chains showed more clonal expansion and lower generation probabilities than non-associated chains that were equally common. An earlier analysis of approximately 570 of the donors showed that most TCR beta V segments appeared in productive rearrangements either about 87% or about 30% of the time, which broadly matched IMGT annotations. Because counts were too low, roughly 18 rarely observed V segments, including chromosome 9 orphons, were left out of the earlier analysis of approximately 500 of the donors. In a later analysis, the rate of TCR association differed among HLA loci, with DRB1 alleles having the most associated TCRs and HLA-C alleles having the fewest. Across donors, most TCR sequences were observed very rarely, whereas some public TCRs were present in many individuals. The only immune exposure information available for the cohort was CMV serostatus. The authors suggested that the approach could potentially be generalized to other disease states and immunological phenotypes. Because some donors lacked HLA typing at each locus, the association tests relied only on the typed subset. Only TCR beta chains were sequenced in this cohort, and the absence of alpha or paired-chain data limited detectable features. A later analysis associated 15,000 or so TCR beta sequences with specific HLA alleles at a false discovery rate of 0.05. Presence/absence analyses assumed roughly uniform sequencing depth across donors, an assumption that may not hold. A later genetic analysis associated a missense DCLRE1C variant with V-gene and J-gene trimming of TCR beta chains, and an independent cohort replicated the association. A total of 164 TCR beta chains were listed by the study as associated with cytomegalovirus. In vitro tests confirmed that a few of the cytomegalovirus-associated TCR beta chains recognize cytomegalovirus antigens. When HLA alleles, especially DR and DQ, strongly co-occurred, TCR associations were difficult to assign to individual alleles. A later analysis found that most CMV-associated TCR beta chains appeared HLA-restricted, with HLA associations seemingly driven largely by CMV exposure. According to a later genetic analysis, donors in an Asian-associated ancestry cluster had fewer N-insertions in productive TCRs than the roughly 700-donor mean. The 87-base-pair reads could not distinguish some IMGT-functional V segments, including TRBV6-2 and TRBV6-3, so those segments were excluded. A later analysis reported that several top co-occurrence clusters appeared linked to parvovirus B19, influenza, CMV and Epstein-Barr virus. Cytomegalovirus status was reported to be diagnosed by the classifier with high specificity and sensitivity in both the original and validation cohorts. The sequencing pipeline was judged likely to have produced a cluster of highly shared sequence variants as a technical artifact. A further reported finding was that TCR beta sequences accurately predicted the HLA-A and HLA-B alleles for most subjects in the first cohort.

In total, 500 to 700 healthy bone marrow donors made up the cohort. At the time of sampling, every cohort member was nominally healthy, though immune exposures that went unrecorded were likely present. The donor was CMV seronegative and was included in the group of 352 seronegative cohort members. A peripheral blood sample was collected from each donor, and TCR beta sequencing was performed on peripheral blood mononuclear cells. The Qiagen DNeasy Blood Extraction Kit was used to extract genomic DNA from the blood cell samples. As to this clone: Its antigen is not yet known.

V lost 0 bases and J lost 7 bases; the stretch between them is 19 bases long. CDR1 and CDR2 were assigned from the germline V gene (reference sequence) as LNHDA and SQIVND. Including the terminal cysteine and phenylalanine, the CDR3 comprises 18 residues. Here the CDR3 DNA is all that survives: 54 bases in frame from base 1. Library construction relied on the immunoSEQ multiplex PCR assay. For the multiplex PCR, a mixture combining 60 forward primers for TCR Vbeta segments and 13 reverse primers for TCR Jbeta segments was used. A multiplex PCR assay on genomic DNA amplified the CDR3 region of rearranged TCR beta genes. On the Illumina HiSeq System, the amplified TCR beta libraries were sequenced as 87-base-pair reads. The paper's data handling went like this. Across the 640 or so repertoires, a later analysis counted tens of millions of unique TCR beta chains, around 11 million of which were shared by at least two donors. Raw reads were error-corrected and collapsed into unique sequences with a nearest-neighbor algorithm that merged closely related sequences to remove PCR and sequencing errors. Alignment of CDR3 sequences to IMGT reference sequences was used to assign V, D and J gene segments. For a sequence to be retained, a match of at least six nucleotides was required to both a V gene segment and a J gene segment. Rearrangements were classified as productive when the CDR3 lacked stop codons and remained in frame with V and J, and all other rearrangements were classified as non-productive. CDR3 was defined according to IMGT convention as the region running from the second conserved V-encoded cysteine to the conserved J-encoded phenylalanine. Sequences without an unambiguous match to a single V gene segment were excluded from the earlier analysis of about 640 of the donors. An earlier analysis of several hundred of the donors called V segments functional above 56.7% productive rearrangements and segregating when the between-donor standard deviation exceeded 5%. A statistical classification framework was built to diagnose cytomegalovirus status from the catalog of TCR beta chain sequences. In a later analysis, TCR nucleotide sequences were compared against IMGT/GENE-DB human TR gene sequences so that V and J genes could be assigned. Using the TCRdist pipeline, a later analysis assigned CDR3 sequences along with most-parsimonious VDJ recombination scenarios. In a later analysis, every TCR beta chain was defined by the combination of its CDR3 amino acid sequence and its V-gene family, and reads without a unique V-gene family were dropped. As a way to deal with suspected cross-contamination and a sequencing artifact, a later analysis dropped 450 to 700 nucleotide sequences that were highly shared and had low generation probability. A later analysis calculated a clonal expansion index for each public chain from normalized within-repertoire ranks of inferred template counts. Generation probabilities in a later analysis came from a VDJ recombination model fitted to out-of-frame rearrangements, and those results were checked against IGoR. In a later analysis, hypergeometric tests were used to score TCR-TCR, TCR-HLA and TCR-CMV co-occurrence, with a repertoire-size bias correction applied to TCR pairs. A later analysis estimated false discovery rates by permuting HLA or CMV assignments 20 times. A later analysis grouped co-occurring TCRs with DBSCAN, adding TCRdist sequence similarity when clustering within HLA-allele-positive subsets. Co-occurrence clustering excluded repertoires with fewer than 30,000 or more than 120,000 public chains, plus five with anomalous nucleotide sharing. TCRdb holds this immuneACCESS table with in-frame rearrangements only. Some clones are missing; in checked studies, unresolved V genes explain under half, and the rest has no known cause. Clone size and the V and J calls come from that table; the DNA yielded D and trimming. The sample has 95,000 to 110,000 clones on record. Jointly, the top ten make up about 3% of the sample.

The receptor was isolated from a man in his forties in good health and CMV-seronegative. The sequence is built from TRBV19 and TRBJ1-6, with TRBD1 tentatively as D gene (6 bases match). Sequenced input: PBMCs. The nucleotide sequence is given as TGTGCCAGTAGTATAGAAAAACCAACAGGGTTGGAAAATTCACCCCTCCACTTT. Its translation reads: CASSIEKPTGLENSPLHF.